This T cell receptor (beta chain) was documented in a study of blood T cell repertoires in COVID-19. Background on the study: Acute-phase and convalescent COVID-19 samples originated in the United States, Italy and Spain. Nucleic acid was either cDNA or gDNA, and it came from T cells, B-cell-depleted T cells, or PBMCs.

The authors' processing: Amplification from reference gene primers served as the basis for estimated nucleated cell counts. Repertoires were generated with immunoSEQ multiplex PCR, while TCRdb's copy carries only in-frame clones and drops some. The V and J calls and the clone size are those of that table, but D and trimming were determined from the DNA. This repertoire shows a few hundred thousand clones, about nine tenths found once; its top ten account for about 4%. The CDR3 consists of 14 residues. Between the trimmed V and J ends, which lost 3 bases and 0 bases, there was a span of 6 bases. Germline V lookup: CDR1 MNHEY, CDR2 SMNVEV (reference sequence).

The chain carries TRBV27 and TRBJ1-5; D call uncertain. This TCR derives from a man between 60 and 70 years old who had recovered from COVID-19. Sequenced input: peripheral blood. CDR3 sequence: CASSFGSSNQPQHF. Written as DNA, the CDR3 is TGTGCCAGCAGTTTCGGTTCTAGCAATCAGCCCCAGCATTTT.